The 27 T cell receptor beta chains below were found in one sample sequenced in a study of cytomegalovirus exposure and HLA in healthy donors. A multiplex PCR was run with 60 Vbeta primers and 13 Jbeta primers. Produced via immunoSEQ multiplex PCR; TCRdb's table is partial and in-frame only. The data show under 200,000 clones, under 85% seen once. The specimen sequenced was PBMCs. These receptors all come from a female donor in good health and CMV-seronegative.

This clone occurred once. The V call is TRBV4-3, the J call TRBJ2-1, with 11 bases aligning to TRBD2. Germline lookup yields CDR1 LGHNA and CDR2 YSLEER. V gave up 0 bases and J gave up 6 bases; unmatched junction bases: 4. The CDR3 runs 16 residues. For the CDR3, the DNA is TGCGCCAGCAGCCAAGAGCTAGCGGGGGGCTTCAATGAGCAGTTCTTC. The encoded protein is CASSQELAGGFNEQFF.

This clone was seen once. The rearrangement uses TRBV19 and TRBJ2-7; tentative D call: TRBD1 (6 bases). The germline gives CDR1 LNHDA, CDR2 SQIVND (reference sequence). Trimming pared 4 bases from V and 7 bases from J, leaving 17 bases between. This CDR3 has 14 residues. The CDR3 reads CASSKPGHPDEQYF. CDR3 in DNA: TGTGCCAGTAGTAAACCGGGACACCCGGATGAGCAGTACTTC.

V usage is TRBV7-9 and J usage is TRBJ2-6, with D maybe TRBD2 (6 bases). Germline-derived CDR1 and CDR2 are SEHNR and FQNEAQ (reference sequence). This CDR3 spans 15 amino acids. Trimming removed 5 bases from V and 4 bases from J, with 12 bases in between. The CDR3 nucleotides are TGTGCCAGCAGCCGGGCGGGGTTAGGGGCCAACGTCCTGACTTTC. It is translated as CASSRAGLGANVLTF.

The chain couples TRBV28 to TRBJ1-2, with a weak D call TRBD1 (5 bases). This CDR3 spans 14 amino acids. Trimming shortened V by 4 bases and J by 4 bases, and 13 bases separated the two germline ends. Germline V gene sequence: CDR1 MDHEN, CDR2 SYDVKM. The CDR3 region is CASSYRRGTYGYTF. Written as DNA, the CDR3 is TGTGCCAGCAGTTACAGGAGGGGAACCTATGGCTACACCTTC.

V usage is TRBV10-3 and J usage is TRBJ2-7, with D possibly matching TRBD2 (6 bases). V dropped 4 bases and J dropped 2 bases, with 15 bases sitting between them. CDR3 size: 15 residues. Germline-derived CDR1 and CDR2 are ENHRY and SYGVKD. CDR3 in amino acids: CAISAGDLPTYEQYF. The CDR3 DNA is TGTGCCATCAGTGCGGGGGACCTACCGACCTACGAGCAGTACTTC.

The V call is TRBV13, the J call TRBJ1-1; D not resolved. The CDR3 is 16 residues long. Trimming cost V 6 bases and J 0 bases, with 17 bases left between them. Germline V gene lookup returns CDR1 PRHDT and CDR2 FYEKMQ (reference sequence). CDR3: CASSTPRERMNTEAFF. Written as DNA, the CDR3 is TGTGCCAGCAGTACGCCCCGAGAGAGGATGAACACTGAAGCTTTCTTT.

The DNA of the CDR3 is TGTGCCAGTAGTAGGAGGGGATCTAATGAAAAACTGTTTTTT. Protein sequence: CASSRRGSNEKLFF. This chain connects TRBV19 to TRBJ1-4; D possibly corresponds to TRBD1 (5 bases). The germline V gene has CDR1 LNHDA and CDR2 SQIVND (reference sequence). The CDR3 length is 14 residues. V dropped 4 bases and J dropped 3 bases, with 9 bases sitting between them.

The chain carries TRBV28 and TRBJ2-7, with TRBD1 matching 8 bases. This CDR3 is built from 16 residues. Germline lookup yields CDR1 MDHEN and CDR2 SYDVKM. Trimming at V came to 3 bases and at J to 5 bases, leaving 12 bases not matched to a gene. The CDR3 coding sequence is TGTGCCAGCAGTTTGAGGGGGCAGGGGGCTCGACACGAGCAGTACTTC. It is translated as CASSLRGQGARHEQYF.

The chain carries TRBV6-5 and TRBJ2-3; D possibly corresponds to TRBD1 (5 bases). CDR3 length equals 14 residues. The germline gives CDR1 MNHEY, CDR2 SVGAGI. Trimming took off 7 bases at V and 0 bases at J, with 11 bases between the two ends. CDR3 protein: CASKPQVSTDTQYF. The CDR3 DNA reads TGTGCCAGCAAGCCACAGGTTAGCACAGATACGCAGTATTTT.

The chain has TRBV30 and TRBJ1-4; D is uncertain. The V end was cut by 1 base, the J end by 5 bases, with 5 bases between. CDR3 length: 12 amino acids. In germline, CDR1 is GTSNPN, CDR2 SVGIG (reference sequence). The CDR3 here is CAWSASNEKLFF. In nucleotides, the CDR3 is TGTGCCTGGAGTGCCTCGAATGAAAAACTGTTTTTT.

A few counts support this clone. The identical CDR3 is also encoded by other nucleotide sequences in the sample. This chain uses TRBV9 with TRBJ1-1; no definite D call. The CDR3 has 13 amino acids. Per the germline V gene, CDR1 is SGDLS and CDR2 is YYNGEE. Trimming removed 0 bases from V and 5 bases from J, with 8 bases in between. The CDR3 loop is CASSVGTGTEAFF. The CDR3 DNA follows: TGTGCCAGCAGCGTAGGGACGGGAACTGAAGCTTTCTTT.

The chain is built from TRBV29-1 and TRBJ1-1; 8 bases line up with TRBD1. The ends lost 6 bases at V and 1 base at J; junction bases unmatched: 4. The CDR3 loop spans 13 amino acids. CDR1 is SQVTM, CDR2 ANQGSEA, per germline. The CDR3, as DNA: TGCAGCGTAGGACAGGGTAGGAACACTGAAGCTTTCTTT. This translates into CSVGQGRNTEAFF.

The gene calls are TRBV19 and TRBJ2-5; D gene ambiguous. This CDR3 spans 12 amino acids. V shed 5 bases and J shed 7 bases, with 11 bases lying between them. Germline loops: CDR1 LNHDA, CDR2 SQIVND (reference sequence). This CDR3 reads CASSLSEGTQYF. The CDR3 DNA reads TGTGCCAGTAGTCTCAGCGAAGGGACCCAGTACTTC.

The chain uses TRBV6-5 and TRBJ2-7; possibly TRBD2 for D (6 bases). The V gene lost 6 bases and the J gene lost 0 bases, with 15 bases spanning the gap. This CDR3 has 15 amino acids. CDR1 MNHEY and CDR2 SVGAGI come from the germline V gene. The CDR3 region is CASRSGPSISYEQYF. DNA of the CDR3: TGTGCCAGCAGAAGCGGGCCCTCCATCTCCTACGAGCAGTACTTC.

This clone was detected a few times. This chain joins TRBV7-3 and TRBJ2-3; D not certain. The CDR3 runs to 12 residues. Germline CDR1 SGHTA, CDR2 FQGTGA. Trimming took off 6 bases at V and 5 bases at J, with 9 bases between the two ends. The CDR3 bases are TGTGCCAGCAGACCCGCGGTAGATACGCAGTATTTT. The encoded protein is CASRPAVDTQYF.

The V gene is TRBV5-1, the J gene TRBJ2-7, with 10 positions matching TRBD1. The CDR3 runs to 15 residues. Trimming took 5 bases from V and 2 from J; bases not matched to a gene: 7. Germline CDR1 and CDR2: SGHRS and YFSETQ. CDR3 nucleotides: TGCGCCAGCAGACCGACAGGGGGCGTTCCCTACGAGCAGTACTTC. Protein sequence: CASRPTGGVPYEQYF. Combining the CDR3 with reference TRBV5-1 and TRBJ2-7 gives the whole variable domain KAGVTQTPRYLIKTRGQQVTLSCSPISGHRSVSWYQQTPGQGLQFLFEYFSETQRNKGNFPGRFSGRQFSNSRSEMNVSTLELGDSALYLCASRPTGGVPYEQYFGPGTRLTVT.

The table lists this clone with a few counts. The V and J genes are TRBV7-9 and TRBJ2-7; TRBD2 matches 11 bases. The V gene's germline CDR1 is SEHNR and CDR2 FQNEAQ (reference sequence). The CDR3 is 13 residues long. The ends lost 6 bases at V and 7 bases at J; junction bases unmatched: 5. DNA of the CDR3: TGTGCCAGCAGTACTAGCGGGAGTAATGAGCAGTACTTC. Amino acids: CASSTSGSNEQYF.

This chain uses TRBV13 with TRBJ2-2, with TRBD2 matching over 13 bases. Germline assignment: CDR1 PRHDT and CDR2 FYEKMQ (reference sequence). Unmatched junction bases numbered 12, after V lost 4 bases and J lost 7 bases. The CDR3 is made up of 18 amino acids. This CDR3 reads CASSSGGLAGEYGGELFF. CDR3 sequence (DNA): TGTGCCAGCAGCTCGGGAGGACTAGCGGGAGAGTACGGCGGGGAGCTGTTTTTT.

The chain uses TRBV28 and TRBJ1-1; 7 bases map to TRBD1. J gave up 3 bases and V 6 bases, and 7 bases lay outside the gene matches. Germline V lookup: CDR1 MDHEN, CDR2 SYDVKM. The CDR3 has 14 residues. CDR3 sequence reads: CASSSFTGDTEAFF. The CDR3 region has the DNA TGTGCCAGCAGCTCTTTTACAGGGGACACTGAAGCTTTCTTT.

The rearrangement links TRBV15 to TRBJ2-5; D gene unclear. Trimming cost V 1 base and J 0 bases, with 6 bases left between them. CDR1 is LNHNV, CDR2 YYDKDF, per germline (reference sequence). This CDR3 contains 14 residues. Here the CDR3 DNA reads TGTGCCACCAGCAGAGTTGACTACCAAGAGACCCAGTACTTC. This encodes CATSRVDYQETQYF.

The genes are TRBV28 and TRBJ2-5, with 13 bases matching TRBD2. The CDR3 contains 14 residues. Per germline, CDR1 MDHEN and CDR2 SYDVKM. V was clipped by 6 bases and J by 7 bases; unmatched bases: 5. CDR3 region: CASRLAGGPGTQYF. CDR3 DNA: TGTGCCAGCAGACTAGCGGGAGGGCCGGGGACCCAGTACTTC. Filled out from reference TRBV28 and TRBJ2-5, the complete variable domain reads DVKVTQSSRYLVKRTGEKVFLECVQDMDHENMFWYRQDPGLGLRLIYFSYDVKMKEKGDIPEGYSVSREKKERFSLILESASTNQTSMYLCASRLAGGPGTQYFGPGTRLLVL.

V usage is TRBV7-3 and J usage is TRBJ2-1; 9 nucleotides match TRBD2. After removal of 3 bases from V and 1 base from J, the junction contained 1 base not matched to a gene. Germline V CDR1 and CDR2: SGHTA, FQGTGA. This CDR3 has 15 amino acids. The CDR3 spells CASSFAGGSYNEQFF. Here the CDR3 DNA reads TGTGCCAGCAGCTTCGCGGGAGGGTCCTACAATGAGCAGTTCTTC.

This clone was recorded a few times. V and J are TRBV21-1 and TRBJ2-3; the D call of TRBD2 is as the table states it, not checked on the DNA. TRBV21-1 constitutes a pseudogene. The CDR3 contains 15 residues. CDR3 coding DNA: TGTGCCAGCAGCAAAGAAGCGGGAGGAACAGATACGCAGTATTTT. It is translated as CASSKEAGGTDTQYF.

In its sample, this clone was seen a few times. The chain carries TRBV7-2 and TRBJ2-3, with D tentatively TRBD2 (6 bases). Trimming shortened V by 5 bases and J by 3 bases, and 12 bases separated the two germline ends. The germline V gene has CDR1 SGHTA and CDR2 FQGNSA. The CDR3 is made up of 14 amino acids. The CDR3 loop is CASSRRSGTDTQYF. DNA of the CDR3: TGTGCCAGCAGCCGCCGGAGCGGGACAGATACGCAGTATTTT.

The chain employs TRBV7-3 and TRBJ1-4, with 7 bases that match TRBD1. V trimming: 1 base; J trimming: 0 bases; junction bases outside the gene matches: 2. Germline lookup yields CDR1 SGHTA and CDR2 FQGTGA. The CDR3 is 16 residues long. Here the CDR3 DNA reads TGTGCCAGCAGCTTAATGGGGACAGCAACTAATGAAAAACTGTTTTTT. Encoded protein: CASSLMGTATNEKLFF.

The V and J genes are TRBV5-4 and TRBJ2-7; the match to TRBD2 covers 9 bases. J was trimmed by 0 bases and V by 4 bases; bases with no gene match: 11. The CDR3 runs 17 residues. Germline CDR1 and CDR2: SGHNT and YYREEE (reference sequence). For the CDR3, the DNA is TGTGCCAGCAGCCCGCCCGGGGCGGGAGGGCCCTCCTACGAGCAGTACTTC. This codes for CASSPPGAGGPSYEQYF.

This chain uses TRBV7-9 with TRBJ2-6, with D perhaps matching TRBD2 (6 bases). Germline assignment: CDR1 SEHNR and CDR2 FQNEAQ (reference sequence). Trimming cost V 3 bases and J 1 base, with 7 bases left between them. The CDR3 contains 15 residues. CDR3 nucleotide sequence: TGTGCCAGCAGCTTTGGGAGGTCTGGGGCCAACGTCCTGACTTTC. Translated: CASSFGRSGANVLTF.